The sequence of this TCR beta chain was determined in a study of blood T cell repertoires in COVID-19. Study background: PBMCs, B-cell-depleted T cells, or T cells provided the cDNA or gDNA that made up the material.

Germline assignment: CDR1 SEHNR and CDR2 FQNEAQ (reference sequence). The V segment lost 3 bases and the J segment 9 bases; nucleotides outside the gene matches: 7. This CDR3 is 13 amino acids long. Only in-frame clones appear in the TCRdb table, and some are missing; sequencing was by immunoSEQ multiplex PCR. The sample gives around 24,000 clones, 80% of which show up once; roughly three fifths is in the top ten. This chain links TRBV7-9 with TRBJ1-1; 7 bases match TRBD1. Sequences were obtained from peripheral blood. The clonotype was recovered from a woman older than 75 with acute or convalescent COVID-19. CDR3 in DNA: TGTGCCAGCAGCTTGGTCGCAGGGGGTCAAGCTTTCTTT. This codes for CASSLVAGGQAFF.